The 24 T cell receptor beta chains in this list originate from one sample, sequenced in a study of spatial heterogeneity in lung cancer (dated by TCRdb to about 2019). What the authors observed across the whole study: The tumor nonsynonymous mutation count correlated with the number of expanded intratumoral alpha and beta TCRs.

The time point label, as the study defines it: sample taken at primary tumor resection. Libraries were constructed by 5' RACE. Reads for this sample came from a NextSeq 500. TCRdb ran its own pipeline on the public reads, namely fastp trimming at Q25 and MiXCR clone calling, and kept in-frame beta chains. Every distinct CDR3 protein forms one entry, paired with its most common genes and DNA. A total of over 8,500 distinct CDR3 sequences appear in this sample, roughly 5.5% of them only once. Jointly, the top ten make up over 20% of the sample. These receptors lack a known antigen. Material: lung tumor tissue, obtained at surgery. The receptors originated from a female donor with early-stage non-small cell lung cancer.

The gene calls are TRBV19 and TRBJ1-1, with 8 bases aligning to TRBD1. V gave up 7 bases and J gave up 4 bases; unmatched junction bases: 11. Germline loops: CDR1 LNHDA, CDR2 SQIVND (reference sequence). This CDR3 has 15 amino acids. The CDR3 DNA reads TGTGCCAGTAAACACTCGACAGGGGTCGGCACTGAAGCTTTCTTT. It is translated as CASKHSTGVGTEAFF.

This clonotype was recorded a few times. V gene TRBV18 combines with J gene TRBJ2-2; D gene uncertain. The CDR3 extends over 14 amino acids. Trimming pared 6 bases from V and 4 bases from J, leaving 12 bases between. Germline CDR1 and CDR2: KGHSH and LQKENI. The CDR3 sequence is CASSRSVSTGELFF. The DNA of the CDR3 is TGTGCCAGCTCGCGTTCAGTCTCCACCGGGGAGCTGTTTTTT.

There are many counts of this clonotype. The CDR3 sequence is CASSLEWTKYNEQFF. CDR3 DNA sequence: TGTGCCAGCAGTTTAGAGTGGACTAAATACAATGAGCAGTTCTTC. The chain combines TRBV12-3 or TRBV12-4 with TRBJ2-1; D perhaps matches TRBD2 (6 bases). V lost 1 base to trimming and J lost 4 bases, with 11 bases between them. This CDR3 contains 15 residues.

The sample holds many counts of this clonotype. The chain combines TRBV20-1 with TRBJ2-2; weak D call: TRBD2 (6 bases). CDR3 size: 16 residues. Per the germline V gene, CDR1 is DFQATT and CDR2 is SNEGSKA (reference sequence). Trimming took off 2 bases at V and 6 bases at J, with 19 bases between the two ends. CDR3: CSARPWASEVPGELFF. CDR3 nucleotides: TGCAGTGCTAGACCGTGGGCTAGCGAGGTGCCCGGGGAGCTGTTTTTT.

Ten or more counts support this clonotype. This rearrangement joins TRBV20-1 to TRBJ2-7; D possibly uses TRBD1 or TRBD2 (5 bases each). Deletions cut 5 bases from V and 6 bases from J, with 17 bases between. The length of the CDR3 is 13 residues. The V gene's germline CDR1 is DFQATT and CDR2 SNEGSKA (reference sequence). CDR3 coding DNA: TGCAGTGCTCAACGGGACCTGGGGAGCGAGCAGTACTTC. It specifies CSAQRDLGSEQYF.

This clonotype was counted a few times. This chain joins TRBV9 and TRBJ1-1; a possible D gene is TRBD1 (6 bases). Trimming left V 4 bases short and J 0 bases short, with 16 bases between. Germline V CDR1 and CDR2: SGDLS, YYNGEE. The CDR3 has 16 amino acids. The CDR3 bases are TGTGCCAGCAGCAGCGGACAGACTAGATTGAACACTGAAGCTTTCTTT. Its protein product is CASSSGQTRLNTEAFF.

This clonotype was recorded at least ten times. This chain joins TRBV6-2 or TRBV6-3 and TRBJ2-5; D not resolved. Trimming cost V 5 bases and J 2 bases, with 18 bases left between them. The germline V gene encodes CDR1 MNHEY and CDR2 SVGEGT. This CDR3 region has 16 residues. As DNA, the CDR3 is TGTGCCAGCAGTACTCTTCCGGACGGAAGACAAGAGACCCAGTACTTC. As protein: CASSTLPDGRQETQYF.

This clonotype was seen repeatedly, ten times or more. The CDR3 loop is CASSSVGGSTEAFF. CDR3 in DNA: TGTGCCAGCAGCTCCGTCGGGGGAAGCACTGAAGCTTTCTTT. This chain links TRBV7-3 with TRBJ1-1; possibly TRBD1 for D (5 bases). V was cut by 4 bases and J by 4 bases, with 13 bases left in between. Germline CDR1 SGHTA, CDR2 FQGTGA. The CDR3 consists of 14 residues.

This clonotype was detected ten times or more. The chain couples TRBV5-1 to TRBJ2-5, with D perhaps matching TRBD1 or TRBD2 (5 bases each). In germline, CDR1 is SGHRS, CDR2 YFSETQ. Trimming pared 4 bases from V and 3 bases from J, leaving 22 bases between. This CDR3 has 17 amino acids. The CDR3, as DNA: TGCGCCAGCAGCCCCGGGCCGGGCTATCTGGGGGAAGAGACCCAGTACTTC. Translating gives CASSPGPGYLGEETQYF.

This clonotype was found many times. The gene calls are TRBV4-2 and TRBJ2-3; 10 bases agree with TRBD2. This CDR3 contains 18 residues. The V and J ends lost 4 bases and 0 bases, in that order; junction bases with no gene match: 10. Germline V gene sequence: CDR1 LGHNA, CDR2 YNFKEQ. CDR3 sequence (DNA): TGTGCCAGCAGCCTAGAAGGGACTAGCGCTAAAAGCACAGATACGCAGTATTTT. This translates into CASSLEGTSAKSTDTQYF.

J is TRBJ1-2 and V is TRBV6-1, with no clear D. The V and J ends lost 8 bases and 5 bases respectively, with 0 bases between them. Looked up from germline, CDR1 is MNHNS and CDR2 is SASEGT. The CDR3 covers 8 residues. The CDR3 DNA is TGTGCCAGCTATGGCTACACCTTC. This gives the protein CASYGYTF.

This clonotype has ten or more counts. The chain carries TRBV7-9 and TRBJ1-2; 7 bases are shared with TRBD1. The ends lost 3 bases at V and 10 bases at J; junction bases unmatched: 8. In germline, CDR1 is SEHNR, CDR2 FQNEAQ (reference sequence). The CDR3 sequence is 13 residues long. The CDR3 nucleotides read TGTGCCAGCAGCTTCCTGGACAGGACTCACTACACCTTC. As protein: CASSFLDRTHYTF.

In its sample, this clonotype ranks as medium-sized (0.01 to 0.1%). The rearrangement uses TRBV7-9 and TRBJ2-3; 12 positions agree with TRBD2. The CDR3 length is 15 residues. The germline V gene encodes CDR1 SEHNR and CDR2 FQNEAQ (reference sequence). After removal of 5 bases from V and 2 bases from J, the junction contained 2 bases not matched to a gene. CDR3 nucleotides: TGTGCCAGCAGCCGACTAGCGGGAGACACAGATACGCAGTATTTT. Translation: CASSRLAGDTDTQYF.

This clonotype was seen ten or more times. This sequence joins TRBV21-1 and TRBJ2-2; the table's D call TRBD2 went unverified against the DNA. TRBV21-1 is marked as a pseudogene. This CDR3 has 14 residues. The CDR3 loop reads CASSKRVVSGELFF. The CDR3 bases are TGTGCCAGCAGCAAGAGGGTTGTCTCCGGGGAGCTGTTTTTT.

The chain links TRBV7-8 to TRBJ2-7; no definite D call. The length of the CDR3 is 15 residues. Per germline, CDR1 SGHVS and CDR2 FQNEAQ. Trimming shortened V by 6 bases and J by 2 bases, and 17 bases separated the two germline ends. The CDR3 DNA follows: TGTGCCAGCAGTTCGGGCCAGTCTATCGCCTACGAGCAGTACTTC. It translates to CASSSGQSIAYEQYF.

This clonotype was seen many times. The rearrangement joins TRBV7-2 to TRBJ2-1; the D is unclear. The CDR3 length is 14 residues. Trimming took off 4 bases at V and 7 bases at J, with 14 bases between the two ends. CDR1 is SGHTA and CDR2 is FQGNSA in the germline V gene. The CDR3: CASSSPASSNEQFF. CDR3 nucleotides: TGTGCCAGCAGCTCCCCGGCTAGTAGTAATGAGCAGTTCTTC.

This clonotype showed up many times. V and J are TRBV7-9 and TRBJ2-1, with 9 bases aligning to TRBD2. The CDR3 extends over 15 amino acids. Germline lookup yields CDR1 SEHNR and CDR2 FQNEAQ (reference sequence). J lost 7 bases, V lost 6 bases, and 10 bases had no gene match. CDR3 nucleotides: TGTGCCAGCAGACGAAGCGGGGGGCCAGGGAATGAGCAGTTCTTC. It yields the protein CASRRSGGPGNEQFF.

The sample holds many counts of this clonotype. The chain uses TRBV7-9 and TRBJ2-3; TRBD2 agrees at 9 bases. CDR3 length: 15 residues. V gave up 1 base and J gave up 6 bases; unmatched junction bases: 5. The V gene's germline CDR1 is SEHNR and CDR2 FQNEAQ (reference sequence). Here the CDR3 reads CASSLVASGTDTQYF. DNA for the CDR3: TGTGCCAGCAGCTTAGTGGCTAGCGGGACTGATACGCAGTATTTT.

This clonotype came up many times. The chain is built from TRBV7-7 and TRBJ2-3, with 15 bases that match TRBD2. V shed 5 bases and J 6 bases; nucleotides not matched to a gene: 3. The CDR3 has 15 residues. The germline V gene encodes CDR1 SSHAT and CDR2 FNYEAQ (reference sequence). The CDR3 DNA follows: TGTGCCAGCAGCCCGGGACTAGCGGGAGGCGATACGCAGTATTTT. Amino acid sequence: CASSPGLAGGDTQYF.

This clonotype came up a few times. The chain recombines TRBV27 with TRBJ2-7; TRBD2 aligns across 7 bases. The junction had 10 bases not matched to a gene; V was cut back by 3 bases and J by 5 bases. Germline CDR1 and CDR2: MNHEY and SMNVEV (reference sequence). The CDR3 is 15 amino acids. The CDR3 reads CASSFFGRGNDEQYF. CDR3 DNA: TGTGCCAGCAGTTTTTTCGGGCGGGGGAACGACGAGCAGTACTTC.

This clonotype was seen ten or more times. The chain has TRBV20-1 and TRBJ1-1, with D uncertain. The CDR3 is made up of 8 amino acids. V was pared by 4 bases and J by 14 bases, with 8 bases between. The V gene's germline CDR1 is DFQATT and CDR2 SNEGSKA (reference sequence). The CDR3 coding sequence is TGCAGTGCTACCGGAAGCTTCTTT. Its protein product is CSATGSFF.

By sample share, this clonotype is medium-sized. CDR3 region: CASSLQMNTEAFF. CDR3 in DNA: TGCGCCAGCAGCTTACAGATGAACACTGAAGCTTTCTTT. This chain joins TRBV5-1 and TRBJ1-1; D is unresolved. CDR3 length: 13 amino acids. Trimming shortened V by 2 bases and J by 0 bases, and 5 bases separated the two germline ends. The germline V gene encodes CDR1 SGHRS and CDR2 YFSETQ.

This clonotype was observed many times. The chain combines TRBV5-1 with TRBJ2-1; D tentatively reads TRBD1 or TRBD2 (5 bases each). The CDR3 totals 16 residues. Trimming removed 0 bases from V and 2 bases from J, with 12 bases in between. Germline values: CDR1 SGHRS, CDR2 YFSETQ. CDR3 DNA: TGCGCCAGCAGCTTGGAGGGGCGGGCGGCCTACAATGAGCAGTTCTTC. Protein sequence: CASSLEGRAAYNEQFF.

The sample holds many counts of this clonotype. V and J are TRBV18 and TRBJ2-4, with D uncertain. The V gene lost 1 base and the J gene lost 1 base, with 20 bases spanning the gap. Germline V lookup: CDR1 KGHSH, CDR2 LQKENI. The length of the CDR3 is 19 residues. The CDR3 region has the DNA TGTGCCAGCTCACCACTTCCCAACTCCTTTATTGATGCCAAAAACATTCAGTACTTC. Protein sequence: CASSPLPNSFIDAKNIQYF.